A single TCR beta chain is shown here with its context. It lacks a known antigen. Base qualities are missing; no much larger clone stands one base away. At the junction V is shortened by 2 bases and J by 3 bases, with 16 bases in between. CDR1 LGHDT and CDR2 YNNKEL are derived from the germline V gene (reference sequence). The CDR3, cysteine through phenylalanine, is 16 amino acids long. Only the CDR3 portion is preserved as DNA: 48 bases, with reading frame beginning at the first base. The data belong to a study of blood T cell repertoires in COVID-19 (dated by TCRdb to the early 2020s). For the wider study: Collaborator samples came from the United States, Italy and Spain and covered acute and convalescent phases of COVID-19. The prospective study material was composed of cDNA or gDNA derived from T cells, B-cell-depleted T cells, or PBMCs. Deeply sampled blood TCRbeta repertoires from subjects exposed to, actively infected with, or recovered from COVID-19 were included in the dataset. The repertoires were released in a freely available public database intended as a resource for research on the immune response to SARS-CoV-2. The samples were drawn from two sources: the first 160 participants of the ongoing ImmuneRACE study, and approximately 1,300 subjects contributed by 6 global collaborators. The sample metadata nearly always contained a de-identified subject ID, COVID-19 status, age in years and sex. Where available, HLA class I and class II types were obtained from metadata supplied by the sample provider rather than from assay-based typing. Study-wide conclusions, independent of this receptor: How much clinical and demographic metadata was included differed by source and by participant, and the metadata was provided uncurated.

One collaborating source in Seattle enrolled patients while the patients were actively infected and followed the patients over time throughout the course of disease. Collaborating institutions collected whole blood in K2EDTA tubes following their own protocols. Collaborator samples were shipped for TCRbeta analysis as frozen whole blood, isolated PBMCs, or DNA extracted from either sample type. TCRbeta CDR3 regions were amplified from genomic DNA by means of the immunoSEQ Assay, a bias-controlled multiplex PCR. The study's processing was this. The number of nucleated cells in each sample was estimated by amplification of reference gene primers within the assay. To quantify the absolute abundance of each unique TCRbeta CDR3 rearrangement, sequence reads were collapsed and filtered. For each sample, productive Simpson clonality was calculated as the square root of Simpson's diversity index across productive rearrangements. Entries here come from immuneACCESS through TCRdb and include only in-frame sequences with V and J called. Some clones fail to appear in such tables; in the studies checked, an unresolved V gene covers under half of the shortfall, and the cause of the remainder is unknown. For V, J and clone size, that table is used; D and trimming come from the DNA. The sample table records 100,000 to 150,000 clones; around 81% of these occur just once. The ten largest clones take up approximately 18% of the sample.

The sequence joins TRBV3-1 (or the pseudogene TRBV3-2) to TRBJ1-1; the D gene is perhaps TRBD1, on 5 matching bases. Source material: peripheral blood. The receptor comes from a man under 40 with COVID-19, enrolled during active disease. The CDR3 amino acid sequence is: CASSQILSRGDTEAFF. Read as DNA, the sequence is TGTGCCAGCAGCCAAATCCTTAGTCGGGGGGACACTGAAGCTTTCTTT.